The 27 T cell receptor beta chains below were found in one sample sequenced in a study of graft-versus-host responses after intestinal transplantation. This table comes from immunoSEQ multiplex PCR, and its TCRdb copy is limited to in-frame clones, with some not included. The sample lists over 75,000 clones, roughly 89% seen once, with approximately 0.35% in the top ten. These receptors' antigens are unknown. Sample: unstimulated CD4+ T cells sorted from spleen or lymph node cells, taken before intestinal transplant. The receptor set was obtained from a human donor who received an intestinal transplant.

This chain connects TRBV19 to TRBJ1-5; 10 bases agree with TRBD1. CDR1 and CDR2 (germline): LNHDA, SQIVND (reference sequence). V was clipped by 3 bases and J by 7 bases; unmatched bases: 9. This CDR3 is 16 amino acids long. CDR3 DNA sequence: TGTGCCAGTAGTATGAAGACAGGGGGCGTGAGACAGCCCCAGCATTTT. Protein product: CASSMKTGGVRQPQHF.

The CDR3 DNA sequence: TGTGCCAGCAGCGTAGCTGGGGGGGACAGGGAAAAGGAAAAACTGTTTTTT. This sequence encodes CASSVAGGDREKEKLFF. The V gene is TRBV9, the J gene TRBJ1-4, with 9 bases aligning to TRBD1. Germline CDR1 is SGDLS and CDR2 is YYNGEE. This CDR3 comprises 17 residues. V shed 0 bases, J shed 8 bases, and the junction held 11 bases outside the gene matches.

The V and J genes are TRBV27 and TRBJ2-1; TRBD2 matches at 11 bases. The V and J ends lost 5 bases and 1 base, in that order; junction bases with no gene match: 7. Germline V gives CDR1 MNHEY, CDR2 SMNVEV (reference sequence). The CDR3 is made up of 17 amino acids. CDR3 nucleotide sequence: TGTGCCAGCAGTCCTGGGGTAGCGGGAGGGTCCTACAATGAGCAGTTCTTC. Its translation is CASSPGVAGGSYNEQFF.

The CDR3 protein is CASSLTAGVTYEQYF. As DNA, the CDR3 is TGTGCCAGCAGCTTAACGGCGGGGGTGACCTACGAGCAGTACTTC. The chain is built from TRBV7-2 and TRBJ2-7; 7 bases fit TRBD2. Germline V CDR1 and CDR2: SGHTA, FQGNSA. J was trimmed by 2 bases and V by 2 bases; bases with no gene match: 6. The CDR3 length is 15 residues.

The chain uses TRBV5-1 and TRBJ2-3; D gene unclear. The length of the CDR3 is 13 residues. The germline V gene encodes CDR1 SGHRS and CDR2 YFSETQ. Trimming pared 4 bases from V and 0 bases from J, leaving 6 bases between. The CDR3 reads CASSPTSTDTQYF. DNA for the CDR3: TGCGCCAGCAGCCCGACTAGCACAGATACGCAGTATTTT. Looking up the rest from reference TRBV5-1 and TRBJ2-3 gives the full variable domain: KAGVTQTPRYLIKTRGQQVTLSCSPISGHRSVSWYQQTPGQGLQFLFEYFSETQRNKGNFPGRFSGRQFSNSRSEMNVSTLELGDSALYLCASSPTSTDTQYFGPGTRLTVL.

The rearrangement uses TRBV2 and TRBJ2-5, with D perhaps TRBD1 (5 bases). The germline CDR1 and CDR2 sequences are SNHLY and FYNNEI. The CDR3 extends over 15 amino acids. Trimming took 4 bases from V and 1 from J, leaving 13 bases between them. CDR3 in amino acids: CASSVAPQGQETQYF. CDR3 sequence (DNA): TGTGCCAGCAGTGTGGCCCCCCAGGGCCAAGAGACCCAGTACTTC.

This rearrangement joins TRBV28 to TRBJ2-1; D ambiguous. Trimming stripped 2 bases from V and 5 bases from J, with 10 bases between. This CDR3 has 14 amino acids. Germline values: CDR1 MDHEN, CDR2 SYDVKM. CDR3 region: CASSLRLLDNEQFF. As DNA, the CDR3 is TGTGCCAGCAGTTTACGTCTTCTAGACAATGAGCAGTTCTTC.

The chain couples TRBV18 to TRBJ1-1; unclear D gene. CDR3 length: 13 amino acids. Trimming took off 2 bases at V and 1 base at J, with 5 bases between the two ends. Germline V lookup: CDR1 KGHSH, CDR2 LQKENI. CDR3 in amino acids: CASSPVQNTEAFF. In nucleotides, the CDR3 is TGTGCCAGCTCACCAGTACAGAACACTGAAGCTTTCTTT.

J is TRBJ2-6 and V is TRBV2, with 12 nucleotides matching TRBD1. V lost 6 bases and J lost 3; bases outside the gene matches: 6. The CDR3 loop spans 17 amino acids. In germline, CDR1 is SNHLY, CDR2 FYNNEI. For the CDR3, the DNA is TGTGCCAGCAGGCCCGGGACAGGGGGCGGTGGGGCCAACGTCCTGACTTTC. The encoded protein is CASRPGTGGGGANVLTF.

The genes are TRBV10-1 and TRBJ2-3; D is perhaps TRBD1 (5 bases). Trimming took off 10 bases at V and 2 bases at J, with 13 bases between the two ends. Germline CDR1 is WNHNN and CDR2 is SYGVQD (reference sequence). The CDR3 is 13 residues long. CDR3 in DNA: TGCGCCATCTCGACAGCCTACACAGATACGCAGTATTTT. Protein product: CAISTAYTDTQYF.

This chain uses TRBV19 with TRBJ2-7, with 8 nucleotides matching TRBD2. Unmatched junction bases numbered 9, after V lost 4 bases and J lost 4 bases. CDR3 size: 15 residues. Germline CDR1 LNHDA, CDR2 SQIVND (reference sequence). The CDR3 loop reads CASSSQSGSRYEQYF. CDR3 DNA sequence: TGTGCCAGTAGTAGCCAAAGCGGGAGTAGATACGAGCAGTACTTC.

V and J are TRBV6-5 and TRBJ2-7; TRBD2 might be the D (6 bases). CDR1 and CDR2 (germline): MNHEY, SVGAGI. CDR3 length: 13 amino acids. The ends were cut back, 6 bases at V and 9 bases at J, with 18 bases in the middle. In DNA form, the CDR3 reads TGTGCCAGCAGACCCGGGACTTCCTGGGGGCAGTACTTC. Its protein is CASRPGTSWGQYF.

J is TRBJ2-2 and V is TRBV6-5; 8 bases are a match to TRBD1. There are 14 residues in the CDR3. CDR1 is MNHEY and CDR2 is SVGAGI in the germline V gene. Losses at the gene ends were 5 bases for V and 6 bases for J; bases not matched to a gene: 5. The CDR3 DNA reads TGTGCCAGCAGTCCGACAGGGGCCCCCGGGGAGCTGTTTTTT. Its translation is CASSPTGAPGELFF.

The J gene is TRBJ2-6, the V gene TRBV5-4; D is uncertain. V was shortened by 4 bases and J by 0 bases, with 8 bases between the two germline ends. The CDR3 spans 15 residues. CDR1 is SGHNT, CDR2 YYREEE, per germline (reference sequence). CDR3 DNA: TGTGCCAGCAGCCCATACATCTCTGGGGCCAACGTCCTGACTTTC. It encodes CASSPYISGANVLTF.

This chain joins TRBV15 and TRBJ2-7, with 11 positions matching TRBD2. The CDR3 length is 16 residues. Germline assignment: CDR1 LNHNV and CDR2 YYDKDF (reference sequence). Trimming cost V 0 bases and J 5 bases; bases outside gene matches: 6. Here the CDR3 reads CATSRDRGLAGHEQYF. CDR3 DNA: TGTGCCACCAGCAGAGATCGTGGACTAGCGGGCCACGAGCAGTACTTC. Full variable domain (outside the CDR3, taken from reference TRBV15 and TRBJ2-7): DAMVIQNPRYQVTQFGKPVTLSCSQTLNHNVMYWYQQKSSQAPKLLFHYYDKDFNNEADTPDNFQSRRPNTSFCFLDIRSPGLGDTAMYLCATSRDRGLAGHEQYFGPGTRLTVT.

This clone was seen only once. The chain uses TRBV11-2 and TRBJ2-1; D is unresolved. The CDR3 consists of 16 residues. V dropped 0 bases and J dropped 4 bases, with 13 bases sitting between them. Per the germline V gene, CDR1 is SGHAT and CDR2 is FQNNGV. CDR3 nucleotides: TGTGCCAGCAGCTTAGAAATGGGCCCCCCATACAATGAGCAGTTCTTC. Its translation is CASSLEMGPPYNEQFF.

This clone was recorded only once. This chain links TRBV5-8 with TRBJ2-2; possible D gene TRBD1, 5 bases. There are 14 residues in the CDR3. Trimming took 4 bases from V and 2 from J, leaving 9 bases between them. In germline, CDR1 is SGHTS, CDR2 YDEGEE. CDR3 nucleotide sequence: TGTGCCAGCAGCCTCAGGGTAAACACCGGGGAGCTGTTTTTT. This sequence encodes CASSLRVNTGELFF.

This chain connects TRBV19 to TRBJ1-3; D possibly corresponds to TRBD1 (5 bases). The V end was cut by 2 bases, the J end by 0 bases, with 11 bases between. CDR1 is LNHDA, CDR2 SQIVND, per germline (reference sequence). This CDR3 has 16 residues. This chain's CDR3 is CASSIRGRISGNTIYF. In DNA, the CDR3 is TGTGCCAGTAGTATAAGGGGCAGGATCTCTGGAAACACCATATATTTT.

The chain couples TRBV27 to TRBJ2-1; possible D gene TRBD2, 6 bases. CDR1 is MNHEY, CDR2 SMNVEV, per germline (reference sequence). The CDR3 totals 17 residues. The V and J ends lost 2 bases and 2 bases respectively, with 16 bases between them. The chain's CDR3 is CASSLATGLGPYNEQFF. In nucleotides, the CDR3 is TGTGCCAGCAGTTTAGCAACGGGACTCGGGCCCTACAATGAGCAGTTCTTC.

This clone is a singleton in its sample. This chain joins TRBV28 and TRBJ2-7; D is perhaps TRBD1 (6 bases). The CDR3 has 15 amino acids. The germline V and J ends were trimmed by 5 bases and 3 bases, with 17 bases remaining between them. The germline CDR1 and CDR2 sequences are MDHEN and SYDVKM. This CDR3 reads CASSPTGTIGYEQYF. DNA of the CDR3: TGTGCCAGCAGTCCAACAGGGACCATTGGCTACGAGCAGTACTTC.

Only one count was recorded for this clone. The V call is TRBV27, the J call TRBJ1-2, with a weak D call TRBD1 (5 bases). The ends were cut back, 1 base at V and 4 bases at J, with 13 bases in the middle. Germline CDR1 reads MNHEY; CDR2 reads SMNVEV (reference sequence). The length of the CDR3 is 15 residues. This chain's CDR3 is CASSLFPGVSYGYTF. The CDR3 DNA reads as TGTGCCAGCAGTTTATTCCCGGGGGTAAGCTATGGCTACACCTTC.

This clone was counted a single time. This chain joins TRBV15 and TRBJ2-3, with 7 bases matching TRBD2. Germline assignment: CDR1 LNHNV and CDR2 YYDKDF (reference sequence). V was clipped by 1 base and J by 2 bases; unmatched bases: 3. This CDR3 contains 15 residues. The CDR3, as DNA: TGTGCCACCAGCAGAGCTAGCGGACTCACAGATACGCAGTATTTT. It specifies CATSRASGLTDTQYF.

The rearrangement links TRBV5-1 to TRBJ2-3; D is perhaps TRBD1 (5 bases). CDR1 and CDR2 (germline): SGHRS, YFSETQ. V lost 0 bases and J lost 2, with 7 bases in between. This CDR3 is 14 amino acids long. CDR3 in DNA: TGCGCCAGCAGCTTGGGACAGTTCACAGATACGCAGTATTTT. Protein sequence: CASSLGQFTDTQYF. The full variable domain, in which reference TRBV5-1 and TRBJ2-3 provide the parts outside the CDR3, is KAGVTQTPRYLIKTRGQQVTLSCSPISGHRSVSWYQQTPGQGLQFLFEYFSETQRNKGNFPGRFSGRQFSNSRSEMNVSTLELGDSALYLCASSLGQFTDTQYFGPGTRLTVL.

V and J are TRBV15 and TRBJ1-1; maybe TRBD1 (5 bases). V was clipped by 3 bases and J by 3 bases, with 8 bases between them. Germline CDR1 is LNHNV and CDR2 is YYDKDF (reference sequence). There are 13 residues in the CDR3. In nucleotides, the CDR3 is TGTGCCACCAGCAGGGGGCTAGACACTGAAGCTTTCTTT. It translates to CATSRGLDTEAFF.

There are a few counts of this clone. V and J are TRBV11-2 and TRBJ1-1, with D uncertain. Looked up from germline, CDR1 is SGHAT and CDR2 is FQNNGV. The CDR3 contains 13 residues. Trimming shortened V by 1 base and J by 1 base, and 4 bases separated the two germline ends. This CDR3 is CASSLVANTEAFF. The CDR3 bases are TGTGCCAGCAGCTTAGTGGCGAACACTGAAGCTTTCTTT.

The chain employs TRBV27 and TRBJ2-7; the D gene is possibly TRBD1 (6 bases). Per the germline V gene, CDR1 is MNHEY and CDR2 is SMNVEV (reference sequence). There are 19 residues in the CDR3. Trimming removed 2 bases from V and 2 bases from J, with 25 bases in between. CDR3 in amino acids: CASSLTDGGRRRSTYEQYF. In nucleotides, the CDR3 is TGTGCCAGCAGTTTAACCGATGGGGGCCGGAGACGATCAACCTACGAGCAGTACTTC.

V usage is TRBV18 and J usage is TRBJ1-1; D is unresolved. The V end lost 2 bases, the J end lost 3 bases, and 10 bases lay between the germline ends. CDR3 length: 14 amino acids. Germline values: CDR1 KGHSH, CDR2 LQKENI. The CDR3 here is CASSPVSDYTEAFF. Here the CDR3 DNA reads TGTGCCAGCTCACCAGTCTCGGACTACACTGAAGCTTTCTTT.